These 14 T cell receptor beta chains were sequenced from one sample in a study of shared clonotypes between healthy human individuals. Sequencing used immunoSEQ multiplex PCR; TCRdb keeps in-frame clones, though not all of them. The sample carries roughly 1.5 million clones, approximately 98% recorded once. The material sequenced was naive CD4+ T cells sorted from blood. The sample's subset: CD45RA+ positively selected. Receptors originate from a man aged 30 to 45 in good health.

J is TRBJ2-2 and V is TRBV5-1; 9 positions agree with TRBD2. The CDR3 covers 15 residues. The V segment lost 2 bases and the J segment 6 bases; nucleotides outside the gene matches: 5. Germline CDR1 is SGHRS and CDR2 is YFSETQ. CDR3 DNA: TGCGCCAGCAGCTTAAGCGGGAGGACGGCCGGGGAGCTGTTTTTT. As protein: CASSLSGRTAGELFF.

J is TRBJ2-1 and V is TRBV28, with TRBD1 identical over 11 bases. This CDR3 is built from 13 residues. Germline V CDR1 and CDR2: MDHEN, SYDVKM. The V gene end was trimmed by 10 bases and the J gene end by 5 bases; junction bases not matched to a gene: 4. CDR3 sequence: CANSGQGDNEQFF. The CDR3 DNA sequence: TGTGCCAACTCGGGACAGGGGGACAATGAGCAGTTCTTC.

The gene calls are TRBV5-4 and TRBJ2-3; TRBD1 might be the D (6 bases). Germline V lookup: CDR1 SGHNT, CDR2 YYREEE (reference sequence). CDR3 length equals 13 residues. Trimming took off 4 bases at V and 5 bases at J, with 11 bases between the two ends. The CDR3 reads CASSGNREDTQYF. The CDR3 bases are TGTGCCAGCAGCGGGAACAGGGAAGATACGCAGTATTTT.

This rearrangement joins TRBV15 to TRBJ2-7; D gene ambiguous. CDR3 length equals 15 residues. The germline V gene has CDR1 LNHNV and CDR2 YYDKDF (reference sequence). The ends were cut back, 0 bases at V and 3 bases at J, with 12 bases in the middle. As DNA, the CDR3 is TGTGCCACCAGCAGAGAAGGGATCGCCGGCTACGAGCAGTACTTC. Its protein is CATSREGIAGYEQYF.

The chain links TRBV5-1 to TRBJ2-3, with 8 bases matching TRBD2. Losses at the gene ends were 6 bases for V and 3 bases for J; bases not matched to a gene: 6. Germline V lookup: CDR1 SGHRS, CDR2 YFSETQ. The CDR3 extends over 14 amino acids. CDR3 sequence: CASTRTSLTDTQYF. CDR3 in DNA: TGCGCCAGCACCCGGACTAGCTTGACAGATACGCAGTATTTT.

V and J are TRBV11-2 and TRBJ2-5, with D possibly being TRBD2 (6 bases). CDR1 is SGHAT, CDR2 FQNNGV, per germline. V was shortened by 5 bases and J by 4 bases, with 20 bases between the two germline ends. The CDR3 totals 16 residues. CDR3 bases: TGTGCCAGCAGCGCTAAAGTCGGAGGGGCCGGAGAGACCCAGTACTTC. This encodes CASSAKVGGAGETQYF.

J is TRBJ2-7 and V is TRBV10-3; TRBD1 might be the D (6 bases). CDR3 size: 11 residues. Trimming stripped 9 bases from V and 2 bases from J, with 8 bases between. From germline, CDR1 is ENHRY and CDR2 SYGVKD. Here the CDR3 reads CAIQGTYEQYF. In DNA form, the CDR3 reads TGTGCCATACAGGGTACCTACGAGCAGTACTTC.

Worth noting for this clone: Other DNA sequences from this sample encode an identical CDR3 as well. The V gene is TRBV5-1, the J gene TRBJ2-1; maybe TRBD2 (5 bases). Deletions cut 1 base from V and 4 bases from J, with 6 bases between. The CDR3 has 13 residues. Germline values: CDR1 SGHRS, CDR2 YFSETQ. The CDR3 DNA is TGCGCCAGCAGCTTGAGCGGTTACAATGAGCAGTTCTTC. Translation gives CASSLSGYNEQFF.

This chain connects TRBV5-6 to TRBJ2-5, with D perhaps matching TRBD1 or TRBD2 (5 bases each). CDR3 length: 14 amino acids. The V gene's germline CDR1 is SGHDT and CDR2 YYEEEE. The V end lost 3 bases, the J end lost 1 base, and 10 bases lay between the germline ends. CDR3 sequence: CASSSLGTQETQYF. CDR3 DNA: TGTGCCAGCAGCTCCCTTGGGACCCAAGAGACCCAGTACTTC.

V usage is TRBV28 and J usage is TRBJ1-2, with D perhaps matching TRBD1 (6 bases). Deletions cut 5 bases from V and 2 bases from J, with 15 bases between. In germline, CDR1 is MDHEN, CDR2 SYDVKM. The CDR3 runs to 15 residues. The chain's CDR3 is CASSPADRRNYGYTF. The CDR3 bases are TGTGCCAGCAGTCCCGCTGACAGGAGAAACTATGGCTACACCTTC.

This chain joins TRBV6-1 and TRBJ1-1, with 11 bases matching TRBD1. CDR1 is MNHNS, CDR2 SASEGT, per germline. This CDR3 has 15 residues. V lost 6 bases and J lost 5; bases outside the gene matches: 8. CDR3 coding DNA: TGTGCCAGCAGCATGGGGACAGGGGGTTCAACTGAAGCTTTCTTT. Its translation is CASSMGTGGSTEAFF.

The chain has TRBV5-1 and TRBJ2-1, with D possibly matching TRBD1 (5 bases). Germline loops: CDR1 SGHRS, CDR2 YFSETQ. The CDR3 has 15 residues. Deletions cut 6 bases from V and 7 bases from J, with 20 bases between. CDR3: CASMTWQGIGNEQFF. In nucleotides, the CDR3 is TGCGCCAGCATGACTTGGCAGGGAATTGGAAATGAGCAGTTCTTC.

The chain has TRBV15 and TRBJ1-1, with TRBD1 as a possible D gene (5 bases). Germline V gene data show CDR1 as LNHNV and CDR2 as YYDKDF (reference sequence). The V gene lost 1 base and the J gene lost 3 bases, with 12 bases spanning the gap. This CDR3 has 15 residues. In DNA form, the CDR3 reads TGTGCCACCAGCAGAGGGGGGATTAGGTACACTGAAGCTTTCTTT. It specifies CATSRGGIRYTEAFF.

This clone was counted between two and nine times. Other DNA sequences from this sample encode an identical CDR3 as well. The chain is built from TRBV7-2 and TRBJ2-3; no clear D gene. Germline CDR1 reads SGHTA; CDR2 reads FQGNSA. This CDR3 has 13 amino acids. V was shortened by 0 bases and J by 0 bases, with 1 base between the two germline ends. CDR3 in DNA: TGTGCCAGCAGCTTAGCTAGCACAGATACGCAGTATTTT. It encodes CASSLASTDTQYF. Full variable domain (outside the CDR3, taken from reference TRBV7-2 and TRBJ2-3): GAGVSQSPSNKVTEKGKDVELRCDPISGHTALYWYRQSLGQGLEFLIYFQGNSAPDKSGLPSDRFSAERTGGSVSTLTIQRTQQEDSAVYLCASSLASTDTQYFGPGTRLTVL.